These 32 T cell receptor beta chains came from one sample sequenced in a study of identical twins. TCRdb independently ran MiXCR on the 5' RACE reads; one entry per CDR3 protein. Among around 1.7 million distinct CDR3 sequences listed, around 29% were seen once. What was sequenced was cord blood. All receptors derive from a newborn girl in good health.

Of note for this clonotype: A clone one base away is much larger, so this may be a read error. The chain has TRBV2 and TRBJ1-5; D is uncertain. The germline V gene encodes CDR1 SNHLY and CDR2 FYNNEI. This CDR3 contains 13 residues. Trimming cost V 4 bases and J 2 bases, with 6 bases left between them. CDR3 sequence reads: CASSGEGNQPQHF. The CDR3, as DNA: TGTGCCAGCAGTGGGGAGGGCAATCAGCCCCAGCATTTT.

The chain uses TRBV9 and TRBJ2-1; 9 bases align to TRBD2. Losses at the gene ends were 0 bases for V and 8 bases for J; bases not matched to a gene: 6. The CDR3 is made up of 15 amino acids. The germline V gene has CDR1 SGDLS and CDR2 YYNGEE. The CDR3 sequence: CASSVALAGIDEQFF. The CDR3 DNA reads TGTGCCAGCAGCGTAGCTCTAGCGGGGATAGATGAGCAGTTCTTC.

This clonotype was observed many times. CDR3 nucleotide sequence: TGCAGCGTTGCCCCCCCGTATAACTATGGCTACACCTTC. The encoded protein is CSVAPPYNYGYTF. This sequence joins TRBV29-1 and TRBJ1-2; no clear D. The CDR3 sequence is 13 residues long. The germline V gene encodes CDR1 SQVTM and CDR2 ANQGSEA. V was cut by 4 bases and J by 1 base, with 10 bases left in between.

This clonotype was seen a few times. This chain uses TRBV12-3 or TRBV12-4 with TRBJ2-4, with 8 bases identical to TRBD1. Germline trimming cut 4 bases from V and 3 bases from J; bases unmatched to any gene: 5. The CDR3 runs 15 residues. The CDR3 loop reads CASSSQGQGKNIQYF. For the CDR3, the DNA is TGTGCCAGCAGTTCTCAAGGACAGGGCAAAAACATTCAGTACTTC.

The chain carries TRBV25-1 and TRBJ1-1; no reliable D call. CDR1 and CDR2 from the germline V gene are MGHDK and SYGVNS. Trimming stripped 4 bases from V and 1 base from J, with 10 bases between. The CDR3 has 14 residues. CDR3: CASSAPNSNTEAFF. In DNA, the CDR3 is TGTGCCAGCAGTGCCCCAAACTCGAACACTGAAGCTTTCTTT.

This clonotype was observed a few times. This chain connects TRBV6-6 to TRBJ1-2, with 7 bases lining up with TRBD1. Per germline, CDR1 MNHNY and CDR2 SVGAGI (reference sequence). The CDR3 is 13 amino acids. With 6 bases clipped from V and 8 bases from J, the junction kept 9 bases outside the gene matches. DNA for the CDR3: TGTGCCAGCAGCTCCGACAGGGTGCGGGGCTACACCTTC. It yields the protein CASSSDRVRGYTF.

This clonotype appeared a few times. This chain joins TRBV5-1 and TRBJ2-3; TRBD2 aligns across 7 bases. CDR3 length: 13 amino acids. Trimming removed 6 bases from V and 5 bases from J; junction bases left unmatched: 6. Germline V CDR1 and CDR2: SGHRS, YFSETQ. The CDR3 is CASNFGGGDTQYF. The CDR3 coding sequence is TGCGCCAGCAATTTCGGCGGGGGAGATACGCAGTATTTT.

This clonotype was detected many times. The chain couples TRBV12-3 or TRBV12-4 to TRBJ1-2; 8 bases line up with TRBD1. Trimming removed 6 bases from V and 6 bases from J; junction bases left unmatched: 9. The CDR3 extends over 14 amino acids. The CDR3 spells CASSRTGYFHGYTF. In nucleotides, the CDR3 is TGTGCCAGCAGCCGGACAGGGTATTTCCATGGCTACACCTTC.

This clonotype was detected ten times or more. The genes are TRBV9 and TRBJ1-4; D possibly corresponds to TRBD1 (6 bases). The V end lost 3 bases, the J end lost 5 bases, and 8 bases lay between the germline ends. The CDR3 is 13 amino acids. From germline, CDR1 is SGDLS and CDR2 YYNGEE. In DNA, the CDR3 is TGTGCCAGCAGCGCCACAGGGAATGAAAAACTGTTTTTT. Amino acid sequence: CASSATGNEKLFF.

This clonotype was picked up a small number of times. The rearrangement joins TRBV20-1 to TRBJ2-6; D gene ambiguous. V lost 3 bases, J lost 0 bases, and 3 bases lay in between. The V gene's germline CDR1 is DFQATT and CDR2 SNEGSKA (reference sequence). The CDR3 has 13 residues. The CDR3 nucleotides read TGCAGTGCTAGTGACTCTGGGGCCAACGTCCTGACTTTC. This encodes CSASDSGANVLTF.

The chain is built from TRBV28 and TRBJ1-4, with D hard to call. V lost 3 bases to trimming and J lost 6 bases, with 5 bases between them. Germline CDR1 reads MDHEN; CDR2 reads SYDVKM. The CDR3 contains 12 residues. The chain's CDR3 is CASSFEDEKLFF. The DNA for the CDR3 is TGTGCCAGCAGTTTTGAGGATGAAAAACTGTTTTTT.

The chain uses TRBV20-1 and TRBJ1-2; a possible D gene is TRBD1 (6 bases). The length of the CDR3 is 12 residues. Germline CDR1 and CDR2: DFQATT and SNEGSKA (reference sequence). V gave up 4 bases and J gave up 4 bases, with 10 bases separating them. The CDR3 bases are TGCAGTGCTAACCGGGGGGCCTATGGCTACACCTTC. Residues: CSANRGAYGYTF.

This clonotype was seen only a few times. J is TRBJ2-7 and V is TRBV5-6, with D possibly being TRBD1 (6 bases). The length of the CDR3 is 14 residues. Germline CDR1 and CDR2: SGHDT and YYEEEE. Trimming pared 4 bases from V and 5 bases from J, leaving 16 bases between. The CDR3 nucleotides are TGTGCCAGCAGCCTCTCAGGGGTACCCCACGAGCAGTACTTC. Protein product: CASSLSGVPHEQYF.

This clonotype was picked up a small number of times. The chain employs TRBV24-1 and TRBJ1-4, with 9 bases that match TRBD1. Trimming cost V 4 bases and J 5 bases; bases outside gene matches: 7. The length of the CDR3 is 16 residues. Germline V gene data show CDR1 as KGHDR and CDR2 as SFDVKD. The CDR3 DNA is TGTGCCACCAGTGACAGATCCGGGACAGGGAATGAAAAACTGTTTTTT. Translated: CATSDRSGTGNEKLFF.

Concerning this clonotype: One end of the junction fails to match germline, which may point to a read error. The chain links TRBV28 to TRBJ2-4, with D unresolved. The CDR3 runs 15 residues. Looked up from germline, CDR1 is MDHEN and CDR2 is SYDVKM. The CDR3 spells CASSSPESFKNIQHF. The DNA for the CDR3 is TGTGCCAGCAGTTCTCCCGAGAGCTTTAAAAACATTCAGCACTTC.

This clonotype has just a few counts. The chain combines TRBV5-1 with TRBJ2-3; 7 bases map to TRBD2. This CDR3 has 15 amino acids. Looked up from germline, CDR1 is SGHRS and CDR2 is YFSETQ. Trimming cost V 1 base and J 9 bases; bases outside gene matches: 11. The CDR3 DNA is TGCGCCAGCAGCTTGAACGGCGGGAGTACCACAACGCAGTATTTT. Protein product: CASSLNGGSTTTQYF. The full variable domain, its missing parts supplied by reference TRBV5-1 and TRBJ2-3, is KAGVTQTPRYLIKTRGQQVTLSCSPISGHRSVSWYQQTPGQGLQFLFEYFSETQRNKGNFPGRFSGRQFSNSRSEMNVSTLELGDSALYLCASSLNGGSTTTQYFGPGTRLTVL.

The V and J genes are TRBV20-1 and TRBJ2-3; TRBD2 aligns across 7 bases. Germline V lookup: CDR1 DFQATT, CDR2 SNEGSKA (reference sequence). The V gene end was trimmed by 6 bases and the J gene end by 2 bases; junction bases not matched to a gene: 11. The CDR3 extends over 15 amino acids. Here the CDR3 DNA reads TGCAGTGCCCGGGCGGCTAGCGGATTCACAGATACGCAGTATTTT. This encodes CSARAASGFTDTQYF.

The chain uses TRBV9 and TRBJ1-4, with 9 bases aligning to TRBD1. The V gene's germline CDR1 is SGDLS and CDR2 YYNGEE. The ends lost 0 bases at V and 7 bases at J; junction bases unmatched: 7. The CDR3 spans 16 residues. The CDR3, as DNA: TGTGCCAGCAGCGTAGATTCGGGACAGGGTGGTGAAAAACTGTTTTTT. Its translation: CASSVDSGQGGEKLFF.

The chain employs TRBV27 and TRBJ2-7, with D hard to call. Trimming cost V 5 bases and J 4 bases, with 18 bases left between them. The germline gives CDR1 MNHEY, CDR2 SMNVEV (reference sequence). This CDR3 comprises 15 residues. The CDR3 protein is CASSPTGTDPYEQYF. CDR3 DNA sequence: TGTGCCAGCAGTCCAACGGGCACAGACCCTTACGAGCAGTACTTC.

V usage is TRBV20-1 and J usage is TRBJ2-3, with 12 bases fitting TRBD1. CDR3 length equals 14 residues. V was pared by 6 bases and J by 3 bases, with 4 bases of the junction left unmatched. The germline V gene encodes CDR1 DFQATT and CDR2 SNEGSKA (reference sequence). CDR3 DNA sequence: TGCAGTGCCGGGACAGGGGGCGCGACAGATACGCAGTATTTT. This sequence encodes CSAGTGGATDTQYF.

The sample holds a few counts of this clonotype. The rearrangement links TRBV27 to TRBJ1-2, with TRBD1 matching 12 bases. Looked up from germline, CDR1 is MNHEY and CDR2 is SMNVEV (reference sequence). The V and J ends lost 6 bases and 5 bases, in that order; junction bases with no gene match: 4. The CDR3 is made up of 14 amino acids. Here the CDR3 reads CASRGQGARYGYTF. DNA of the CDR3: TGTGCCAGCAGGGGACAGGGGGCAAGGTATGGCTACACCTTC.

The rearrangement links TRBV27 to TRBJ2-7, with a weak D call TRBD2 (5 bases). This CDR3 spans 11 amino acids. Germline V gene sequence: CDR1 MNHEY, CDR2 SMNVEV (reference sequence). Between the trimmed V and J ends, which lost 6 bases and 2 bases, there was a span of 5 bases. The CDR3 sequence is CASREAYEQYF. CDR3 nucleotides: TGTGCCAGCAGGGAGGCCTACGAGCAGTACTTC.

This clonotype appeared a single time. The chain uses TRBV15 and TRBJ1-1; possible D gene TRBD1, 5 bases. Trimming took off 0 bases at V and 6 bases at J, with 14 bases between the two ends. The length of the CDR3 is 15 residues. Germline CDR1 is LNHNV and CDR2 is YYDKDF (reference sequence). Here the CDR3 DNA reads TGTGCCACCAGCAGAGATAGGGCAAAAGGGGCTGAAGCTTTCTTT. Residues: CATSRDRAKGAEAFF. The full variable domain, rest sourced from reference TRBV15 and TRBJ1-1, is DAMVIQNPRYQVTQFGKPVTLSCSQTLNHNVMYWYQQKSSQAPKLLFHYYDKDFNNEADTPDNFQSRRPNTSFCFLDIRSPGLGDTAMYLCATSRDRAKGAEAFFGQGTRLTVV.

Turning to this clonotype: Germline and junction disagree at one end, which may indicate a read error. V and J are TRBV12-3 or TRBV12-4 and TRBJ1-2; D unclear. The CDR3 is 12 amino acids. Here the CDR3 DNA reads TGTGCCAGCAGTCCTAGGAACTGTGGCTACACCTTC. Its protein product is CASSPRNCGYTF.

The chain has TRBV5-1 and TRBJ2-4; TRBD1 might be the D (6 bases). Germline lookup yields CDR1 SGHRS and CDR2 YFSETQ. This CDR3 has 15 residues. V was pared by 5 bases and J by 13 bases, with 25 bases between. This chain's CDR3 is CASSWDTGTYREQYF. In nucleotides, the CDR3 is TGCGCCAGCAGTTGGGATACAGGTACATACAGGGAGCAGTACTTC. Variable domain in full (rest from reference TRBV5-1 and TRBJ2-4): KAGVTQTPRYLIKTRGQQVTLSCSPISGHRSVSWYQQTPGQGLQFLFEYFSETQRNKGNFPGRFSGRQFSNSRSEMNVSTLELGDSALYLCASSWDTGTYREQYFGAGTRLSVL.

The V gene is TRBV2, the J gene TRBJ2-3; D may be TRBD2 (7 bases). CDR3 length equals 15 residues. With 1 base removed from V and 7 bases from J, the gap between germline ends came to 15 bases. Germline loops: CDR1 SNHLY, CDR2 FYNNEI. The CDR3 nucleotides are TGTGCCAGCAGTGAAGAGGTTGGCGGGGGCTATACGCAGTATTTT. Its translation: CASSEEVGGGYTQYF.

J is TRBJ2-1 and V is TRBV7-8, with 7 bases identical to TRBD2. V lost 5 bases, J lost 2 bases, and 24 bases stayed unmatched. Germline-derived CDR1 and CDR2 are SGHVS and FQNEAQ. This CDR3 has 21 residues. CDR3 sequence reads: CASSPYSSSRPRDYTYNEQFF. CDR3 DNA: TGTGCCAGCAGCCCTTACTCTTCCTCCCGACCCCGGGACTATACCTACAATGAGCAGTTCTTC. The variable domain in full, completed from reference TRBV7-8 and TRBJ2-1, reads GAGVSQSPRYKVAKRGQDVALRCDPISGHVSLFWYQQALGQGPEFLTYFQNEAQLDKSGLPSDRFFAERPEGSVSTLKIQRTQQEDSAVYLCASSPYSSSRPRDYTYNEQFFGPGTRLTVL.

This clonotype has a handful of counts. The chain couples TRBV13 to TRBJ2-7, with 8 positions matching TRBD2. The CDR3 has 15 residues. After removal of 5 bases from V and 3 bases from J, the junction contained 9 bases not matched to a gene. CDR1 is PRHDT, CDR2 FYEKMQ, per germline (reference sequence). CDR3 nucleotide sequence: TGTGCCAGCAGCGCACCGGGACTAGACTACTACGAGCAGTACTTC. It encodes CASSAPGLDYYEQYF.

As to this clonotype: This may be a read error: a much more frequent sequence differs by one nucleotide. The chain recombines TRBV4-2 with TRBJ2-3; TRBD2 agrees at 10 bases. Germline CDR1 reads LGHNA; CDR2 reads YNFKEQ. The CDR3 has 17 residues. This CDR3 is CASSHRGLAPSTDTRYF. For the CDR3, the DNA is TGTGCCAGCAGCCACCGGGGACTAGCGCCTAGCACAGATACGCGGTATTTT.

This clonotype was seen a few times. The V and J genes are TRBV28 and TRBJ2-4; tentatively, D is TRBD1 (6 bases). The J call may be mistaken, given a closer DNA end match to TRBJ2-7. Germline lookup yields CDR1 MDHEN and CDR2 SYDVKM. The CDR3 is made up of 15 amino acids. The CDR3 sequence is CASSPLDRTLSEQYF. DNA of the CDR3: TGTGCCAGCAGTCCACTCGACAGGACCCTTTCCGAGCAGTACTTC.

This clonotype occurred a few times. The J gene is TRBJ2-3, the V gene TRBV24-1; either TRBD1 or TRBD2 may fit D (5 bases each). Germline loops: CDR1 KGHDR, CDR2 SFDVKD. This CDR3 contains 15 residues. Trimming removed 1 base from V and 6 bases from J, with 13 bases in between. CDR3 sequence reads: CATSDLRGAVDTQYF. CDR3 nucleotides: TGTGCCACCAGTGATTTAAGAGGGGCGGTCGATACGCAGTATTTT.

The table lists this clonotype with a few counts. The chain's CDR3 is CASSIDGDSNQPQHF. In DNA form, the CDR3 reads TGTGCCAGTAGTATAGATGGCGATAGCAATCAGCCCCAGCATTTT. This chain joins TRBV19 and TRBJ1-5; D is unclear. The germline V gene has CDR1 LNHDA and CDR2 SQIVND (reference sequence). The CDR3 covers 15 residues. V dropped 0 bases and J dropped 0 bases, with 6 bases sitting between them.